This is a list of T cell receptor beta chains from one sample in a study of cytomegalovirus exposure and HLA in healthy donors. Profiling relied on immunoSEQ multiplex PCR, and the TCRdb table lists in-frame clones only, not all of them. The table shows 150,000 to 200,000 clones, with around 81% occurring only once. Sequenced: PBMCs. The receptors were gathered from a man aged 35-49 years in good health and CMV-seronegative. Both conserved end residues are part of each CDR3. D genes are given only for firm matches. Only part of the rows carry a size: once, few, many, or a class if the clone is expanded.

v_gene: TRBV11-3
d_gene: NA
abundance: NA
j_gene: TRBJ2-1
CDR3nt: TGTGCCAGCAGCCCCCCCCCGGCGCCCCAGGTAGGTGAGCAGTTCTTC
CDR3aa: CASSPPPAPQVGEQFF

v_gene: TRBV5-1
d_gene: TRBD1
abundance: NA
j_gene: TRBJ2-1
CDR3nt: TGCGCCAGCAGATACCGGGACAGTAACTACAATGAGCAGTTCTTC
CDR3aa: CASRYRDSNYNEQFF

v_gene: TRBV14
d_gene: NA
abundance: NA
j_gene: TRBJ2-7
CDR3nt: TGTGCCAGCAGCCACGACCGGGATCCCTACTACGAGCAGTACTTC
CDR3aa: CASSHDRDPYYEQYF

v_gene: TRBV7-3
d_gene: TRBD2
abundance: NA
j_gene: TRBJ2-7
CDR3nt: TGTGCCAGCAGCCCCGACTCCGGGACTAGCTTCTACGAGCAGTACTTC
CDR3aa: CASSPDSGTSFYEQYF

v_gene: TRBV7-9
d_gene: NA
abundance: NA
j_gene: TRBJ1-1
CDR3nt: TGTGCCAGCAGCTCTAGGACAGCTAAGGGTGGGAACACTGAAGCTTTCTTT
CDR3aa: CASSSRTAKGGNTEAFF

v_gene: TRBV30
d_gene: NA
abundance: few
j_gene: TRBJ2-7
CDR3nt: TGTGCCTGGAGCACGGGAAGGTGGCCCTACGAGCAGTACTTC
CDR3aa: CAWSTGRWPYEQYF

v_gene: TRBV7-7
d_gene: NA
abundance: NA
j_gene: TRBJ2-5
CDR3nt: TGTGCCAGCAGCTTAGGGCCGGGAGAGACCCAGTACTTC
CDR3aa: CASSLGPGETQYF

v_gene: TRBV18
d_gene: TRBD1
abundance: NA
j_gene: TRBJ2-2
CDR3nt: TGTGCCAGCTCACAAAGGACAGGGTTGAGCCCCGGGGAGCTGTTTTTT
CDR3aa: CASSQRTGLSPGELFF

v_gene: TRBV10-1
d_gene: NA
abundance: NA
j_gene: TRBJ2-2
CDR3nt: TGCGCCAGCAGTGAGTCGAGTAACACCGGGGAGCTGTTTTTT
CDR3aa: CASSESSNTGELFF

v_gene: TRBV5-1
d_gene: NA
abundance: NA
j_gene: TRBJ2-3
CDR3nt: TGCGCCAGCAGCTTGGCAACTCCCCCAGATACGCAGTATTTT
CDR3aa: CASSLATPPDTQYF

v_gene: TRBV6-5
d_gene: NA
abundance: NA
j_gene: TRBJ2-1
CDR3nt: TGTGCCAGCAGTCTGGGACACTACAATGAGCAGTTCTTC
CDR3aa: CASSLGHYNEQFF

v_gene: TRBV4-3
d_gene: NA
abundance: NA
j_gene: TRBJ2-6
CDR3nt: TGCGCCAGCAGCAGGGGCCAGGGATTATCTGGGGCCAACGTCCTGACTTTC
CDR3aa: CASSRGQGLSGANVLTF

v_gene: TRBV5-4
d_gene: TRBD1
abundance: large
j_gene: TRBJ1-1
CDR3nt: TGTGCCAGCAGCTCCGGGACAGGGAACACTGAAGCTTTCTTT
CDR3aa: CASSSGTGNTEAFF

v_gene: TRBV7-9
d_gene: TRBD1
abundance: NA
j_gene: TRBJ2-5
CDR3nt: TGTGCCAGCAGCCCGACAGGGGGCAGTACCACCAGGGAGACCCAGTACTTC
CDR3aa: CASSPTGGSTTRETQYF

v_gene: TRBV5-1
d_gene: TRBD1
abundance: once
j_gene: TRBJ1-1
CDR3nt: TGCGCCAGCAGCTTGCAGGGGGCGAGCACTGAAGCTTTCTTT
CDR3aa: CASSLQGASTEAFF

v_gene: TRBV9
d_gene: TRBD2
abundance: NA
j_gene: TRBJ2-7
CDR3nt: TGTGCCAGCAGCGTTTTAGCGGGAGCTAGCTACGAGCAGTACTTC
CDR3aa: CASSVLAGASYEQYF

v_gene: TRBV28
d_gene: TRBD2
abundance: NA
j_gene: TRBJ2-1
CDR3nt: TGTGCCAGCAGTTTACCCTACCGAGCGGGGCGCCGGGATGAGCAGTTCTTC
CDR3aa: CASSLPYRAGRRDEQFF

v_gene: TRBV11-2
d_gene: NA
abundance: NA
j_gene: TRBJ1-5
CDR3nt: TGTGCCAGCAGCTTAGGGGGTTCAGGGTACCAGCCCCAGCATTTT
CDR3aa: CASSLGGSGYQPQHF

v_gene: TRBV4-3
d_gene: NA
abundance: NA
j_gene: TRBJ1-1
CDR3nt: TGCGCCAGCAGCCAAGACCGACAGGCACACACTGAAGCTTTCTTT
CDR3aa: CASSQDRQAHTEAFF

v_gene: TRBV5-6
d_gene: NA
abundance: once
j_gene: TRBJ1-5
CDR3nt: TGTGCCAGCAAAAAGAGGGATAGCAATCAGCCCCAGCATTTT
CDR3aa: CASKKRDSNQPQHF

v_gene: TRBV4-3
d_gene: TRBD1
abundance: NA
j_gene: TRBJ2-5
CDR3nt: TGCGCCAGCAGCCAAGATAGGGACAGGGTGGAGACCCAGTACTTC
CDR3aa: CASSQDRDRVETQYF

v_gene: TRBV29-1
d_gene: TRBD1
abundance: NA
j_gene: TRBJ2-2
CDR3nt: TGCAGCGCGGGGACAGGGAACAGACACACCGGGGAGCTGTTTTTT
CDR3aa: CSAGTGNRHTGELFF

v_gene: TRBV4-2
d_gene: TRBD1
abundance: NA
j_gene: TRBJ1-2
CDR3nt: TGTGCCAGCAGCCAAGACGAGGAGACAGGGGGCACGTTTGGCTACACCTTC
CDR3aa: CASSQDEETGGTFGYTF

v_gene: TRBV6-5
d_gene: NA
abundance: NA
j_gene: TRBJ1-1
CDR3nt: TGTGCCAGCAGCCCGCCGGGGGTCATGAACACTGAAGCTTTCTTT
CDR3aa: CASSPPGVMNTEAFF

v_gene: TRBV27
d_gene: NA
abundance: NA
j_gene: TRBJ2-7
CDR3nt: TGTGCCAGCAGTTTAGGGCCTGAGCAGTACTTC
CDR3aa: CASSLGPEQYF

v_gene: TRBV10-1
d_gene: TRBD1
abundance: NA
j_gene: TRBJ1-5
CDR3nt: TGCGCCAGCAGCCCGGGACAGGACAATCAGCCCCAGCATTTT
CDR3aa: CASSPGQDNQPQHF

v_gene: TRBV19
d_gene: NA
abundance: NA
j_gene: TRBJ2-7
CDR3nt: TGTGCCAGTAGTATATCCCGGTCCTCCTACGAGCAGTACTTC
CDR3aa: CASSISRSSYEQYF

v_gene: TRBV14
d_gene: NA
abundance: NA
j_gene: TRBJ1-1
CDR3nt: TGTGCCAGCAGCCAAGGGAGCAACACTGAAGCTTTCTTT
CDR3aa: CASSQGSNTEAFF

v_gene: TRBV5-4
d_gene: TRBD1
abundance: NA
j_gene: TRBJ2-5
CDR3nt: TGTGCCAGCAGGACAGGGGTTAGGGAGACCCAGTACTTC
CDR3aa: CASRTGVRETQYF

v_gene: TRBV5-1
d_gene: TRBD1
abundance: NA
j_gene: TRBJ2-4
CDR3nt: TGCGCCAGCAGCTTAGGACAGGGGGCAGAAAACATTCAGTACTTC
CDR3aa: CASSLGQGAENIQYF

v_gene: TRBV2
d_gene: TRBD2
abundance: NA
j_gene: TRBJ2-7
CDR3nt: TGTGCCAGCAGTGACCCACTAGCGGGGGGAAACTACGAGCAGTACTTC
CDR3aa: CASSDPLAGGNYEQYF

v_gene: TRBV4-3
d_gene: TRBD2
abundance: once
j_gene: TRBJ2-3
CDR3nt: TGCGCCAGCAGCCAAGATGAGACTAGCGGGTTCGCTAGCACAGATACGCAGTATTTT
CDR3aa: CASSQDETSGFASTDTQYF

v_gene: TRBV30
d_gene: NA
abundance: NA
j_gene: TRBJ2-4
CDR3nt: TGTGCCTGGAGTAGCCCGGCCAAAAACATTCAGTACTTC
CDR3aa: CAWSSPAKNIQYF

v_gene: TRBV18
d_gene: TRBD1
abundance: once
j_gene: TRBJ1-1
CDR3nt: TGTGCCAGCTCGGGGGACAGGCCTATTGAAGCTTTCTTT
CDR3aa: CASSGDRPIEAFF

v_gene: TRBV6-5
d_gene: NA
abundance: NA
j_gene: TRBJ2-2
CDR3nt: TGTGCCAGCAGTTCCCGACCAAGGACAAGGGGCGGGGAGCTGTTTTTT
CDR3aa: CASSSRPRTRGGELFF

v_gene: TRBV6-5
d_gene: NA
abundance: once
j_gene: TRBJ1-1
CDR3nt: TGTGCCAGTCGCGACCCCCAGGGAGGGGACACTGAAGCTTTCTTT
CDR3aa: CASRDPQGGDTEAFF

v_gene: TRBV19
d_gene: TRBD2
abundance: NA
j_gene: TRBJ2-1
CDR3nt: TGTGCCAGTAGTATTCCTCACCCGGGACTAGGGCCGCGGGACAATGAGCAGTTCTTC
CDR3aa: CASSIPHPGLGPRDNEQFF

v_gene: TRBV19
d_gene: TRBD1
abundance: NA
j_gene: TRBJ1-1
CDR3nt: TGTGCCAGTACCATGGGACAGATTGGCACTGAAGCTTTCTTT
CDR3aa: CASTMGQIGTEAFF

v_gene: TRBV5-6
d_gene: TRBD2
abundance: few
j_gene: TRBJ2-7
CDR3nt: TGTGCCAGCAGCTTGGCGGGACTAGCGGTATACGAGCAGTACTTC
CDR3aa: CASSLAGLAVYEQYF

v_gene: TRBV19
d_gene: NA
abundance: NA
j_gene: TRBJ2-7
CDR3nt: TGTGCCAGTAGTATAGCAGCAGGGCCCTACGAGCAGTACTTC
CDR3aa: CASSIAAGPYEQYF

v_gene: TRBV29-1
d_gene: TRBD2
abundance: NA
j_gene: TRBJ2-1
CDR3nt: TGCAGCGTTGAAGGATTGGGGACTAGCGAGGTGGGTGAGCAGTTCTTC
CDR3aa: CSVEGLGTSEVGEQFF

v_gene: TRBV5-1
d_gene: NA
abundance: NA
j_gene: TRBJ2-3
CDR3nt: TGCGCCAGCAGATCAAATCTGCCGGTGGCAGATACGCAGTATTTT
CDR3aa: CASRSNLPVADTQYF

v_gene: TRBV18
d_gene: TRBD2
abundance: NA
j_gene: TRBJ2-5
CDR3nt: TGTGCCAGCTCACCCAGGACTAGCGGGAACCGGGGCCAAGAGACCCAGTACTTC
CDR3aa: CASSPRTSGNRGQETQYF

v_gene: TRBV9
d_gene: TRBD2
abundance: NA
j_gene: TRBJ2-3
CDR3nt: TGTGCCAGCAGCGACCGCTCTAGCGGGGAAGAAGATACGCAGTATTTT
CDR3aa: CASSDRSSGEEDTQYF

v_gene: TRBV15
d_gene: NA
abundance: NA
j_gene: TRBJ1-1
CDR3nt: TGTGCCACCAGCAGAGAGCAGCGTCTTGAAGCTTTCTTT
CDR3aa: CATSREQRLEAFF

v_gene: TRBV7-3
d_gene: NA
abundance: few
j_gene: TRBJ2-1
CDR3nt: TGTGCCAGCAGCTCAAGACTGTCTGGCTCCTACAATGAGCAGTTCTTC
CDR3aa: CASSSRLSGSYNEQFF

v_gene: TRBV18
d_gene: TRBD1
abundance: NA
j_gene: TRBJ2-4
CDR3nt: TGTGCCAGCTCGTATTCGCCCGCGGGGACAGGGAAAAACATTCAGTACTTC
CDR3aa: CASSYSPAGTGKNIQYF

v_gene: TRBV7-2
d_gene: TRBD2
abundance: few
j_gene: TRBJ2-5
CDR3nt: TGTGCCAGCAGCTTAAGCCGGGGGGGGTCTTGGGAGACCCAGTACTTC
CDR3aa: CASSLSRGGSWETQYF

v_gene: TRBV4-3
d_gene: NA
abundance: NA
j_gene: TRBJ1-1
CDR3nt: TGCGCCAGCAGCCAGCACGGAAGCGGGGGCACTGAAGCTTTCTTT
CDR3aa: CASSQHGSGGTEAFF

v_gene: TRBV2
d_gene: TRBD1
abundance: NA
j_gene: TRBJ2-2
CDR3nt: TGTGCCAGCAGGGGGACAGGGGAGACCGGGGAGCTGTTTTTT
CDR3aa: CASRGTGETGELFF

v_gene: TRBV19
d_gene: TRBD2
abundance: NA
j_gene: TRBJ2-3
CDR3nt: TGTGCCAGTAGTAGCCTAGCGGGGAGGACAGATACGCAGTATTTT
CDR3aa: CASSSLAGRTDTQYF